The 23 T cell receptor beta chains below come from one sample, sequenced in a study of graft-versus-host responses after intestinal transplantation. These receptors have no identified antigens. The method was immunoSEQ multiplex PCR; TCRdb's version includes in-frame clones alone and lacks a portion of them. This sample yields under 130,000 clones, of which more than 85% are seen a single time; 0.95% to 1.5% belongs to the top ten. Sequencing used unstimulated CD8+ T cells sorted from spleen or lymph node cells, obtained before intestinal transplant. These receptors all stem from a human donor who received an intestinal transplant.

The chain has TRBV6-1 and TRBJ2-7, with D possibly matching TRBD2 (6 bases). The V gene's germline CDR1 is MNHNS and CDR2 SASEGT. The CDR3 contains 15 residues. V dropped 3 bases and J dropped 2 bases, with 14 bases sitting between them. CDR3 region: CASSDDPSEPYEQYF. The DNA for the CDR3 is TGTGCCAGCAGTGACGATCCTAGCGAACCCTACGAGCAGTACTTC.

V gene TRBV4-1 combines with J gene TRBJ2-7; D is possibly TRBD1 or TRBD2 (5 bases each). Trimming took 4 bases from V and 6 from J, leaving 13 bases between them. This CDR3 contains 13 residues. Germline V gene lookup returns CDR1 MGHRA and CDR2 YSYEKL. The CDR3 DNA sequence: TGCGCCAGCAGCCCCAGGGAGACGATCGAGCAGTACTTC. Protein product: CASSPRETIEQYF.

This clone was picked up one time. CDR3 loop: CASSFVNPTEAFF. The CDR3 region has the DNA TGTGCCAGCAGCTTCGTAAACCCCACTGAAGCTTTCTTT. The rearrangement links TRBV11-3 to TRBJ1-1; D remains unclear. The CDR3 extends over 13 amino acids. CDR1 is SGHNT, CDR2 YENEEA, per germline. Trimming removed 3 bases at V and 4 bases at J, with 9 bases between.

The chain has TRBV7-8 and TRBJ2-1; D tentatively reads TRBD1 or TRBD2 (5 bases each). Germline CDR1 is SGHVS and CDR2 is FQNEAQ. CDR3 length equals 13 residues. The V end lost 2 bases, the J end lost 7 bases, and 9 bases lay between the germline ends. DNA of the CDR3: TGTGCCAGCAGCTTATGGGGGAGTAATGAGCAGTTCTTC. Translating gives CASSLWGSNEQFF.

The chain employs TRBV2 and TRBJ2-7; tentative D call: TRBD1 (6 bases). Germline V lookup: CDR1 SNHLY, CDR2 FYNNEI. CDR3 length: 12 residues. V was pared by 10 bases and J by 0 bases, with 10 bases between. The CDR3 here is CATRDTSYEQYF. The CDR3 nucleotides are TGTGCCACACGGGACACCTCCTACGAGCAGTACTTC.

J is TRBJ2-5 and V is TRBV2; 9 bases agree with TRBD2. Trimming took 10 bases from V and 2 from J; bases not matched to a gene: 2. This CDR3 is 12 amino acids long. Germline-derived CDR1 and CDR2 are SNHLY and FYNNEI. In nucleotides, the CDR3 is TGTGCCACCACTAGCGGGCAAGAGACCCAGTACTTC. This encodes CATTSGQETQYF.

The gene calls are TRBV5-6 and TRBJ2-7; D gene ambiguous. The CDR3 covers 13 residues. V was cut by 2 bases and J by 0 bases, with 6 bases left in between. Germline CDR1 SGHDT, CDR2 YYEEEE. The CDR3 DNA is TGTGCCAGCAGCTTTCAGTCCTCCTACGAGCAGTACTTC. This translates into CASSFQSSYEQYF.

The rearrangement uses TRBV19 and TRBJ1-1, with 8 bases that match TRBD1. The germline V gene encodes CDR1 LNHDA and CDR2 SQIVND (reference sequence). CDR3 length: 14 amino acids. J gave up 4 bases and V 6 bases, and 7 bases lay outside the gene matches. CDR3 sequence reads: CASSPGQGGTEAFF. In DNA form, the CDR3 reads TGTGCCAGTAGCCCCGGACAGGGCGGCACTGAAGCTTTCTTT.

The rearrangement joins TRBV29-1 to TRBJ1-1; D not resolved. The CDR3 has 13 amino acids. The V gene lost 3 bases and the J gene lost 3 bases, with 11 bases spanning the gap. Germline V lookup: CDR1 SQVTM, CDR2 ANQGSEA. The CDR3 DNA is TGCAGCGTTGAGGAGGGAATGCACACTGAAGCTTTCTTT. This translates into CSVEEGMHTEAFF. The variable domain in full, with the rest retrieved from reference TRBV29-1 and TRBJ1-1, is SAVISQKPSRDICQRGTSLTIQCQVDSQVTMMFWYRQQPGQSLTLIATANQGSEATYESGFVIDKFPISRPNLTFSTLTVSNMSPEDSSIYLCSVEEGMHTEAFFGQGTRLTVV.

The chain combines TRBV4-1 with TRBJ2-7; weak D call: TRBD2 (6 bases). The V and J ends lost 1 base and 4 bases respectively, with 8 bases between them. CDR3 length: 13 residues. Germline CDR1 is MGHRA and CDR2 is YSYEKL. CDR3 amino acids: CASSQGGRYEQYF. The CDR3 DNA reads TGCGCCAGCAGCCAAGGTGGGAGGTACGAGCAGTACTTC.

The chain has TRBV19 and TRBJ1-1; TRBD1 agrees at 8 bases. V lost 7 bases and J lost 5; bases outside the gene matches: 18. CDR1 and CDR2 from the germline V gene are LNHDA and SQIVND (reference sequence). This CDR3 region has 17 residues. The CDR3 sequence is CASTQLPGQDSHTEAFF. The DNA of the CDR3 is TGTGCCAGTACTCAACTCCCGGGACAGGACAGTCATACTGAAGCTTTCTTT.

Written as DNA, the CDR3 is TGTGCCAGCAGCCAAGAGACCAGGGACAATCAGCCCCAGCATTTT. This sequence encodes CASSQETRDNQPQHF. The chain combines TRBV4-2 with TRBJ1-5; D may be TRBD1 (5 bases). The CDR3 totals 15 residues. V lost 0 bases and J 3 bases, leaving 9 bases between the germline ends. CDR1 and CDR2 (germline): LGHNA, YNFKEQ.

As DNA, the CDR3 is TGTGCCAGCAGCTTGGGAGGGCCCAACTATGGCTACACCTTC. The encoded protein is CASSLGGPNYGYTF. The V and J genes are TRBV5-4 and TRBJ1-2; D unresolved. This CDR3 is 14 amino acids long. Germline values: CDR1 SGHNT, CDR2 YYREEE (reference sequence). The V and J ends lost 0 bases and 2 bases respectively, with 8 bases between them.

V is TRBV4-1 and J is TRBJ1-2; 9 nucleotides match TRBD1. The CDR3 is made up of 14 amino acids. The ends lost 4 bases at V and 4 bases at J; junction bases unmatched: 4. Per germline, CDR1 MGHRA and CDR2 YSYEKL. The CDR3 protein is CASSPTGGFYGYTF. The DNA of the CDR3 is TGCGCCAGCAGCCCGACAGGGGGGTTCTATGGCTACACCTTC.

This clone has only one observation. This chain connects TRBV7-6 to TRBJ2-1; a weak D match, TRBD1 (6 bases). The CDR3 consists of 15 residues. The V end was cut by 1 base, the J end by 4 bases, with 11 bases between. The germline CDR1 and CDR2 sequences are SGHVS and FNYEAQ. The CDR3 region is CASSLELGQYNEQFF. The CDR3 coding sequence is TGTGCCAGCAGCTTAGAACTTGGACAGTACAATGAGCAGTTCTTC. The full variable domain, rest sourced from reference TRBV7-6 and TRBJ2-1, is GAGVSQSPRYKVTKRGQDVALRCDPISGHVSLYWYRQALGQGPEFLTYFNYEAQQDKSGLPNDRFSAERPEGSISTLTIQRTEQRDSAMYRCASSLELGQYNEQFFGPGTRLTVL.

The V and J genes are TRBV2 and TRBJ1-1, with 11 bases identical to TRBD1. This CDR3 is 17 amino acids long. CDR1 and CDR2 from the germline V gene are SNHLY and FYNNEI. The trim removed 7 bases at V and 0 bases at J, leaving 10 bases unmatched. CDR3 amino acids: CASMAPGQGALNTEAFF. CDR3 nucleotide sequence: TGTGCCAGCATGGCCCCCGGACAGGGGGCGTTGAACACTGAAGCTTTCTTT.

The chain has TRBV7-8 and TRBJ1-5; 10 bases map to TRBD1. Germline loops: CDR1 SGHVS, CDR2 FQNEAQ. The V segment lost 5 bases and the J segment 2 bases; nucleotides outside the gene matches: 3. The CDR3 length is 15 residues. In DNA form, the CDR3 reads TGTGCCAGCAGCCCCGGGACAGGGGGCAATCAGCCCCAGCATTTT. It codes for CASSPGTGGNQPQHF. The whole variable domain, remainder taken from reference TRBV7-8 and TRBJ1-5, is GAGVSQSPRYKVAKRGQDVALRCDPISGHVSLFWYQQALGQGPEFLTYFQNEAQLDKSGLPSDRFFAERPEGSVSTLKIQRTQQEDSAVYLCASSPGTGGNQPQHFGDGTRLSIL.

The chain carries TRBV21-1 and TRBJ2-5; TRBD2 reflects the table's D call only, with no check against the DNA. TRBV21-1 has pseudogene status. CDR3 size: 17 residues. The CDR3 DNA follows: TGTGCCAGCAGCAAGTGGTCAACTCAAACCGAAGAAGAGACCCAGTACTTC. It yields the protein CASSKWSTQTEEETQYF.

This clone has only a few counts. The V call is TRBV10-3, the J call TRBJ1-6; D is unresolved. The germline CDR1 and CDR2 sequences are ENHRY and SYGVKD. V lost 2 bases and J 8 bases, leaving 16 bases between the germline ends. The CDR3 totals 16 residues. The CDR3 DNA reads TGTGCCATCAGTGAGCCGCCGGGGAACCCAGATTCACCCCTCCACTTT. It is translated as CAISEPPGNPDSPLHF.

The rearrangement links TRBV5-6 to TRBJ2-7; D tentatively fits TRBD1 or TRBD2 (6 bases each). Per germline, CDR1 SGHDT and CDR2 YYEEEE. V lost 0 bases and J lost 7, with 14 bases in between. The CDR3 length is 14 residues. CDR3 region: CASSLGGGSYEQYF. DNA for the CDR3: TGTGCCAGCAGCTTGGGAGGGGGGTCTTATGAGCAGTACTTC.

The chain links TRBV19 to TRBJ1-1; D not certain. Trimming took off 8 bases at V and 2 bases at J, with 6 bases between the two ends. Germline values: CDR1 LNHDA, CDR2 SQIVND (reference sequence). CDR3 length equals 11 residues. In nucleotides, the CDR3 is TGTGCCAGTGCTTTTAACACTGAAGCTTTCTTT. Its protein is CASAFNTEAFF.

V gene TRBV2 combines with J gene TRBJ1-5; TRBD1 agrees at 7 bases. Germline V gene sequence: CDR1 SNHLY, CDR2 FYNNEI. The CDR3 runs to 13 residues. V lost 8 bases to trimming and J lost 4 bases; unmatched junction nucleotides: 5. CDR3 sequence: CASRDSVNQPQHF. DNA of the CDR3: TGTGCCAGCCGGGACAGCGTTAATCAGCCCCAGCATTTT.

The chain couples TRBV7-8 to TRBJ1-2; 7 bases are shared with TRBD1. Germline loops: CDR1 SGHVS, CDR2 FQNEAQ. The CDR3 consists of 15 residues. Germline trimming cut 3 bases from V and 4 bases from J; bases unmatched to any gene: 8. DNA of the CDR3: TGTGCCAGCAGCTTCACTTCGACAGGGATCTATGGCTACACCTTC. Protein sequence: CASSFTSTGIYGYTF.